The 9 T cell receptor beta chains given below trace back to one sample, sequenced in a study of T cell responses to AZD1222 COVID-19 vaccine. Assay used: immunoSEQ multiplex PCR; TCRdb lists only in-frame clones, some missing. Among 150,000 or so clones listed, around 92% were seen once. Here the sequenced sample was peripheral blood, taken on day 0 of AZD1222 vaccination. The receptors derive from an adult in good health.

The chain has TRBV27 and TRBJ1-1; D ambiguous. The V end lost 5 bases, the J end lost 1 base, and 8 bases lay between the germline ends. The CDR3 has 13 amino acids. The V gene's germline CDR1 is MNHEY and CDR2 SMNVEV (reference sequence). CDR3 residues: CASSGQSNTEAFF. The CDR3 DNA sequence: TGTGCCAGCAGTGGTCAGTCGAACACTGAAGCTTTCTTT.

J is TRBJ2-5 and V is TRBV11-2, with TRBD2 identical over 12 bases. This CDR3 contains 15 residues. V shed 7 bases and J 6 bases; nucleotides not matched to a gene: 9. Looked up from germline, CDR1 is SGHAT and CDR2 is FQNNGV. The CDR3 spells CASKRLAGVGKTQYF. As DNA, the CDR3 is TGTGCCAGCAAAAGACTAGCGGGGGTTGGGAAGACCCAGTACTTC. The full variable domain, its missing parts supplied by reference TRBV11-2 and TRBJ2-5, is EAGVAQSPRYKIIEKRQSVAFWCNPISGHATLYWYQQILGQGPKLLIQFQNNGVVDDSQLPKDRFSAERLKGVDSTLKIQPAKLEDSAVYLCASKRLAGVGKTQYFGPGTRLLVL.

The V gene is TRBV28, the J gene TRBJ1-6, with TRBD1 as a possible D gene (5 bases). The CDR3 runs to 15 residues. CDR1 is MDHEN, CDR2 SYDVKM, per germline. Trimming took 7 bases from V and 6 from J, leaving 16 bases between them. CDR3 bases: TGTGCCAGCAACCAGGGAGGAGTTGGTAATTCACCCCTCCACTTT. It specifies CASNQGGVGNSPLHF.

This chain uses TRBV2 with TRBJ2-3; TRBD2 agrees at 8 bases. The CDR3 sequence is 13 residues long. Germline V lookup: CDR1 SNHLY, CDR2 FYNNEI. V was pared by 4 bases and J by 5 bases, with 2 bases of the junction left unmatched. The CDR3, as DNA: TGTGCCAGCAGTGTGGGACTAGGAGATACGCAGTATTTT. It encodes CASSVGLGDTQYF.

The genes are TRBV12-5 and TRBJ1-1; D is possibly TRBD1 (6 bases). CDR1 is LGHNT, CDR2 FRNRAP, per germline. Trimming cost V 4 bases and J 11 bases, with 14 bases left between them. This CDR3 spans 12 amino acids. The chain's CDR3 is CASGSEGGRAFF. The CDR3 bases are TGTGCTAGTGGTTCCGAAGGGGGGAGGGCTTTCTTT.

CDR3 DNA: TGTGCCACTAAGGGTAGGGATAGCAATCAGCCCCAGCATTTT. Translation: CATKGRDSNQPQHF. This chain links TRBV28 with TRBJ1-5; D gene ambiguous. Per germline, CDR1 MDHEN and CDR2 SYDVKM. The CDR3 is 14 residues long. Trimming pared 10 bases from V and 0 bases from J, leaving 13 bases between.

The J gene is TRBJ1-3, the V gene TRBV5-1; the match to TRBD1 covers 7 bases. Germline V gene sequence: CDR1 SGHRS, CDR2 YFSETQ. The CDR3 has 15 residues. Losses at the gene ends were 1 base for V and 4 bases for J; bases not matched to a gene: 5. The CDR3 loop is CASSLQGGDGNTIYF. CDR3 nucleotide sequence: TGCGCCAGCAGCTTGCAAGGGGGCGACGGAAACACCATATATTTT. Supplemented by reference TRBV5-1 and TRBJ1-3, the full variable domain reads KAGVTQTPRYLIKTRGQQVTLSCSPISGHRSVSWYQQTPGQGLQFLFEYFSETQRNKGNFPGRFSGRQFSNSRSEMNVSTLELGDSALYLCASSLQGGDGNTIYFGEGSWLTVV.

V gene TRBV4-2 combines with J gene TRBJ2-3; 7 bases are shared with TRBD2. The CDR3 contains 17 residues. J was trimmed by 2 bases and V by 0 bases; bases with no gene match: 8. Germline V gives CDR1 LGHNA, CDR2 YNFKEQ. The CDR3 DNA is TGTGCCAGCAGCCAAGATGTGCGGGGGAGCTACACAGATACGCAGTATTTT. It specifies CASSQDVRGSYTDTQYF.

The chain has TRBV7-8 and TRBJ1-1, with 9 bases fitting TRBD1. Germline CDR1 and CDR2: SGHVS and FQNEAQ. The V and J ends lost 5 bases and 11 bases, in that order; junction bases with no gene match: 9. The CDR3 extends over 13 amino acids. CDR3 loop: CASSERDRVVAFF. In DNA form, the CDR3 reads TGTGCCAGCAGCGAACGGGACAGGGTAGTGGCTTTCTTT. The full variable domain, in which reference TRBV7-8 and TRBJ1-1 provide the parts outside the CDR3, is GAGVSQSPRYKVAKRGQDVALRCDPISGHVSLFWYQQALGQGPEFLTYFQNEAQLDKSGLPSDRFFAERPEGSVSTLKIQRTQQEDSAVYLCASSERDRVVAFFGQGTRLTVV.